Detailed here is one T cell receptor (beta chain). Generated by immunoSEQ multiplex PCR, the TCRdb table keeps only in-frame clones and is missing some. The sample has about 240,000 clones, just under 90% seen once. This sample was included in a study of cytomegalovirus exposure and HLA in healthy donors. This TCR was sampled from a man aged 18 to 30 in good health and CMV-seronegative. The sequenced sample consisted of PBMCs.

CDR3 in amino acids: CASSLRAVGADGLTDTQYF. The DNA of the CDR3 is TGTGCCAGCAGCTTACGTGCGGTGGGGGCAGATGGCTTAACAGATACGCAGTATTTT. V usage is TRBV7-9 and J usage is TRBJ2-3; D is possibly TRBD1 (6 bases). The germline gives CDR1 SEHNR, CDR2 FQNEAQ (reference sequence). CDR3 length: 19 amino acids. V gave up 2 bases and J gave up 3 bases, with 24 bases separating them.